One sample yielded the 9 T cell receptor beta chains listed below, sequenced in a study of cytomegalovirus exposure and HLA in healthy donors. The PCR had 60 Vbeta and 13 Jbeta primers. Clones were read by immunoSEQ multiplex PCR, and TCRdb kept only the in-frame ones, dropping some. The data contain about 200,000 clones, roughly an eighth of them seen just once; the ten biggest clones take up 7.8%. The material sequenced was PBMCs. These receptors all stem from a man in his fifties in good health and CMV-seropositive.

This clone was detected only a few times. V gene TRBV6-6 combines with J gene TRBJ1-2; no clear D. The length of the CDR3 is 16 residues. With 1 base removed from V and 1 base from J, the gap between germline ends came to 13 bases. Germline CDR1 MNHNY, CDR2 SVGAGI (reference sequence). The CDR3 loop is CASSYLVSSRNYGYTF. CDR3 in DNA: TGTGCCAGCAGTTACTTGGTTTCAAGCCGTAACTATGGCTACACCTTC.

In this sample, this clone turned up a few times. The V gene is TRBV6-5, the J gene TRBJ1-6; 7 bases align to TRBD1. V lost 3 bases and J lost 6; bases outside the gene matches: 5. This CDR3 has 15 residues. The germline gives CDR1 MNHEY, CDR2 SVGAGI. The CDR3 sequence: CASSYTGTVNSPLHF. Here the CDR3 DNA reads TGTGCCAGCAGTTATACGGGGACAGTTAATTCACCCCTCCACTTT.

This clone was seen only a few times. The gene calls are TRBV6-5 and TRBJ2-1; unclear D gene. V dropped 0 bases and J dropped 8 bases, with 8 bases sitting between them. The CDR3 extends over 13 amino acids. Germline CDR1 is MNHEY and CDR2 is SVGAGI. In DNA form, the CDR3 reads TGTGCCAGCAGTTACTCGACCGGGTATGAGCAGTTCTTC. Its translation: CASSYSTGYEQFF.

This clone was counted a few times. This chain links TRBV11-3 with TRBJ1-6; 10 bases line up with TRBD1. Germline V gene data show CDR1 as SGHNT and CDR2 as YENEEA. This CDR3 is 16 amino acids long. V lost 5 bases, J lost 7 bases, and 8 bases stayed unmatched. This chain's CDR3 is CASSPGQGVFNSPLHF. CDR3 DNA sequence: TGTGCCAGCAGCCCCGGACAGGGGGTTTTCAATTCACCCCTCCACTTT.

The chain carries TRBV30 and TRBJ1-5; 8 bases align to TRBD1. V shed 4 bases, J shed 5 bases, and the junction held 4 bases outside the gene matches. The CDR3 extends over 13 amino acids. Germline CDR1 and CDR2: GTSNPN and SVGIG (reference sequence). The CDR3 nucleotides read TGTGCCTGGACGACAGGGGAACATCAGCCCCAGCATTTT. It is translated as CAWTTGEHQPQHF.

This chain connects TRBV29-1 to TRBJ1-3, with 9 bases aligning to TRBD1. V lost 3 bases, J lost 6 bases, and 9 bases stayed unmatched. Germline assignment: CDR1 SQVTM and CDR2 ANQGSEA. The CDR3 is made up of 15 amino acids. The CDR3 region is CSVEGGRDRENTIYF. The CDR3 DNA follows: TGCAGCGTTGAGGGAGGGCGGGACAGGGAAAACACCATATATTTT.

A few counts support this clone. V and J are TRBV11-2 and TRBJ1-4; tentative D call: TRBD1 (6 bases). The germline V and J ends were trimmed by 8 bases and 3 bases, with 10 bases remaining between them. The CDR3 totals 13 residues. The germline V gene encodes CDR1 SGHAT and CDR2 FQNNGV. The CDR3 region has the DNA TGTGCCAGCGTTAAGGGGGCTAATGAAAAACTGTTTTTT. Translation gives CASVKGANEKLFF. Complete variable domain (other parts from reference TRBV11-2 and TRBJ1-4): EAGVAQSPRYKIIEKRQSVAFWCNPISGHATLYWYQQILGQGPKLLIQFQNNGVVDDSQLPKDRFSAERLKGVDSTLKIQPAKLEDSAVYLCASVKGANEKLFFGSGTQLSVL.

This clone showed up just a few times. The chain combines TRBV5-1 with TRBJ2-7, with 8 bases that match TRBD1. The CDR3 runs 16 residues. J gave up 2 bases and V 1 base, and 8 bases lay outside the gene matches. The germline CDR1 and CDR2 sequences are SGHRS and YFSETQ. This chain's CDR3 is CASSLSGTGATYEQYV. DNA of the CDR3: TGCGCCAGCAGCTTGTCCGGGACAGGCGCAACCTACGAGCAGTACGTC.

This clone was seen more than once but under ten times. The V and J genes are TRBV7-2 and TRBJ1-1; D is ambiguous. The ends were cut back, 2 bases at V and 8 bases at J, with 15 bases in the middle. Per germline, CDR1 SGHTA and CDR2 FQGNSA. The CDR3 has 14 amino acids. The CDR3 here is CASSLRGRVDEAFF. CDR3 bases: TGTGCCAGCAGCTTACGTGGGCGGGTAGACGAAGCTTTCTTT.